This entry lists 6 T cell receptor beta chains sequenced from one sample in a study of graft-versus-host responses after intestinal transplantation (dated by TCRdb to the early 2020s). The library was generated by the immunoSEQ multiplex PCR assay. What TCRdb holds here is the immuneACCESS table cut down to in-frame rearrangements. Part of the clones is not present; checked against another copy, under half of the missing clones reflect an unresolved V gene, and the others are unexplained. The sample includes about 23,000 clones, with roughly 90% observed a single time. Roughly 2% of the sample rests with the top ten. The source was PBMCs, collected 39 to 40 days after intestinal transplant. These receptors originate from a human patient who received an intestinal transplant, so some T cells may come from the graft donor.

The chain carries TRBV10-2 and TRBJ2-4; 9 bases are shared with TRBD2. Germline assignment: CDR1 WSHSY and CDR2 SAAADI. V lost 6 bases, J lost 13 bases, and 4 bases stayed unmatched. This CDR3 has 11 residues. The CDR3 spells CASRDGLAQYF. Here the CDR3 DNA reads TGCGCCAGCAGGGATGGACTAGCGCAGTACTTC.

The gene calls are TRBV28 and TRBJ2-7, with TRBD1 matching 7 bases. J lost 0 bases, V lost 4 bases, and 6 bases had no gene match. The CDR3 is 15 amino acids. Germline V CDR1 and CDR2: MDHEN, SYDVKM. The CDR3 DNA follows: TGTGCCAGCAGTTCCCTCCGGGACAGCTCCTACGAGCAGTACTTC. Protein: CASSSLRDSSYEQYF.

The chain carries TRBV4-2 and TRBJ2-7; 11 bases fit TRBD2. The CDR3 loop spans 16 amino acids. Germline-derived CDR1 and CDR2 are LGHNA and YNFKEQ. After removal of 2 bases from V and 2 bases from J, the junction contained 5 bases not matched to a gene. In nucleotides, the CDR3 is TGTGCCAGCAGCCAAACTAGCGGGGGAGGGACCTACGAGCAGTACTTC. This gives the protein CASSQTSGGGTYEQYF.

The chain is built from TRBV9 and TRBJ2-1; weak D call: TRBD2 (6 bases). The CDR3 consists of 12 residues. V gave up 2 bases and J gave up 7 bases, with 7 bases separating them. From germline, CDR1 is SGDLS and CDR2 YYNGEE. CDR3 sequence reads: CASSVSGNEQFF. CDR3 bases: TGTGCCAGCAGCGTGAGCGGGAATGAGCAGTTCTTC.

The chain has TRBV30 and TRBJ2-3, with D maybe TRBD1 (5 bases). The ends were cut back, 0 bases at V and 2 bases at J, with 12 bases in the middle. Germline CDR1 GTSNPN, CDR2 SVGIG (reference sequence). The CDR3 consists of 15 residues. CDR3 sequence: CAWSVPGRDTDTQYF. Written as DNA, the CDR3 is TGTGCCTGGAGTGTACCGGGCAGGGACACAGATACGCAGTATTTT.

Here the CDR3 reads CASSQGTSYEQYF. The CDR3 bases are TGCGCCAGCAGCCAAGGGACTTCCTACGAGCAGTACTTC. V gene TRBV4-3 combines with J gene TRBJ2-7, with a tentative D call TRBD2 (5 bases). Germline V gene data show CDR1 as LGHNA and CDR2 as YSLEER. The V end was cut by 1 base, the J end by 1 base, with 5 bases between. The length of the CDR3 is 13 residues.